This is a list of T cell receptor beta chains from one sample in a study of beta chain features in type 1 diabetes. The method was immunoSEQ multiplex PCR; TCRdb's version includes in-frame clones alone and lacks a portion of them. The sample carries 70,000 to 90,000 clones, around a third recorded once. The specimen sequenced was stem cell memory CD4+ T cells from blood. The receptors originated from a woman aged 18-29 years in good health. CDR3s include the opening cysteine and the closing phenylalanine or tryptophan. The D gene is left open where the match is weak. Clone size is shown for a subset of rows, as once, few, many or a class of expanded clone.

abundance,len,d_gene,v_gene,j_gene,CDR3nt,CDR3aa
few,14,.,TRBV2,TRBJ1-5,TGTGCCAGCAGCGCTACAGGGAGCAATCAGCCCCAGCATTTT,CASSATGSNQPQHF
.,14,TRBD1,TRBV7-3,TRBJ1-2,TGTGCCAGCAGCTTAACCCCGGGACAGATTGGCTACACCTTC,CASSLTPGQIGYTF
.,12,.,TRBV18,TRBJ1-1,TGTGCCAGCTCAGCTCGGACTGAACGAGCTTTCTTT,CASSARTERAFF
.,14,TRBD1,TRBV18,TRBJ1-2,TGTGCCAGCTCACCTGGACAGGGGGACTATGGCTACACCTTC,CASSPGQGDYGYTF
few,13,.,TRBV7-3,TRBJ1-1,TGTGCCAGCAGTCGGACACAAAACACTGAAGCTTTCTTT,CASSRTQNTEAFF
.,14,TRBD1,TRBV12-5,TRBJ2-1,TGTGCTAGTGGTGTCGGACAGGGTGGGGATGAGCAGTTCTTC,CASGVGQGGDEQFF
.,15,TRBD1,TRBV30,TRBJ2-7,TGTGCCTGGAGAGCCCGGGACAGGAGCTCCTACGAGCAGTACTTC,CAWRARDRSSYEQYF
.,14,.,TRBV6-1,TRBJ1-2,TGTGCCAGCAGTGCCCAGTATATTAACTATGGCTACACCTTC,CASSAQYINYGYTF
.,14,.,TRBV28,TRBJ1-4,TGTGCCAGCAGTTTACCCCCTCAGTATGAAAAACTGTTTTTT,CASSLPPQYEKLFF
once,14,TRBD1,TRBV5-1,TRBJ1-4,TGCGCCAGCAGCTTTGGACAGGGGATTGAAAAACTGTTTTTT,CASSFGQGIEKLFF
.,12,.,TRBV2,TRBJ1-1,TGTGCCAGCAAACCTATGAACACTGAAGCTTTCTTT,CASKPMNTEAFF
.,11,.,TRBV20-1,TRBJ2-7,TGCAGTACACTCAGGGGCCACGAGCAGTACTTC,CSTLRGHEQYF
.,11,.,TRBV23-1,TRBJ2-7,TGCGCCAGCGGCAACGACTACGAGCAGTACTTC,CASGNDYEQYF
many,14,.,TRBV15,TRBJ2-1,TGTGCCACCAGGAAGCTCGGTGTGAACAATGAGCAGTTCTTC,CATRKLGVNNEQFF
.,16,TRBD1,TRBV7-2,TRBJ2-1,TGTGCCAGCAGCCCGGAGGACAGGACCTCCTACAATGAGCAGTTCTTC,CASSPEDRTSYNEQFF
.,13,.,TRBV30,TRBJ1-3,TGTGCCTGGAGTGTCCTCTCTGGAAACACCATATATTTT,CAWSVLSGNTIYF
.,15,.,TRBV5-1,TRBJ2-1,TGCGCCAGCAGCTTGGAAGCTAGGTCCCCCAATGAGCAGTTCTTC,CASSLEARSPNEQFF
.,14,.,TRBV18,TRBJ1-5,TGTGCCAGCTCAGAGGGCGGGGGCAATCAGCCCCAGCATTTT,CASSEGGGNQPQHF
once,16,TRBD2,TRBV5-1,TRBJ2-7,TGCGCCAGCAGCTTGGCCGCGGGAGGGCCCAGGGGCGAGCAGTACTTC,CASSLAAGGPRGEQYF
.,14,.,TRBV5-1,TRBJ1-1,TGCGCCAGCAGTTCTACCCGAGGGGGCACTGAAGCTTTCTTT,CASSSTRGGTEAFF
few,17,.,TRBV5-5,TRBJ2-4,TGTGCCAGCAGCTTATCAATCTCCATTTCTACCAAAAACATTCAGTACTTC,CASSLSISISTKNIQYF
.,12,TRBD1,TRBV6-1,TRBJ1-2,TGTGCCAGCAGAACGACAGGGGGCGGCTACACCTTC,CASRTTGGGYTF
few,15,.,TRBV7-8,TRBJ2-5,TGTGCCAGCAGCCTAATGTCCAGCGGCCAAGAGACCCAGTACTTC,CASSLMSSGQETQYF
.,15,.,TRBV5-1,TRBJ1-2,TGCGCCAGCAGCCCCCTCGTGGAGAGTAACTATGGCTACACCTTC,CASSPLVESNYGYTF
.,12,.,TRBV30,TRBJ2-5,TGTGCCTGGCGCGGGGGCGGAGAGACCCAGTACTTC,CAWRGGGETQYF
few,18,TRBD1,TRBV18,TRBJ2-1,TGTGCCAGCTCGCCACGGGGGGCCGGGACAGGGGACTTCAGTGAGCAGTTCTTC,CASSPRGAGTGDFSEQFF
.,17,TRBD2,TRBV7-9,TRBJ2-3,TGTGCCAGCAGCTTAAGGATAGCGGGGACCAGCACAGATACGCAGTATTTT,CASSLRIAGTSTDTQYF
.,17,.,TRBV14,TRBJ2-2,TGTGCCAGCAGCCAAGCCCAGGGGATGAAGGGAGCCGGGGAGCTGTTTTTT,CASSQAQGMKGAGELFF
.,15,TRBD1,TRBV11-3,TRBJ2-5,TGTGCCAGCAGCTTAGCCTGGACAGGGGGAGAGACCCAGTACTTC,CASSLAWTGGETQYF
few,17,.,TRBV7-2,TRBJ2-2,TGTGCCAGCAGCTTAGCGGGGGGACGGTTGAACACCGGGGAGCTGTTTTTT,CASSLAGGRLNTGELFF
.,14,TRBD2,TRBV6-5,TRBJ2-7,TGTGCCAGCGGGCCACTAGCGGGAGTCTACGAGCAGTACTTC,CASGPLAGVYEQYF
.,15,.,TRBV28,TRBJ1-3,TGTGCCAGCAGTGAGACAGGACGGACTGGAAACACCATATATTTT,CASSETGRTGNTIYF
many,13,.,TRBV28,TRBJ2-6,TGTGCCAGCAGGGAGGCTGGGGCCAACGTCCTGACTTTC,CASREAGANVLTF
.,15,.,TRBV5-1,TRBJ1-3,TGCGCCAGCAGCTTAGGAGCGGGCTCTGGAAACACCATATATTTT,CASSLGAGSGNTIYF
few,15,.,TRBV7-2,TRBJ2-1,TGTGCCAGCAGCTTAGTCAGACAGGTATACAATGAGCAGTTCTTC,CASSLVRQVYNEQFF
.,15,.,TRBV2,TRBJ2-7,TGTGCCAGCAGTGAAGGACAGGTCTGGTCCTACGAGCAGTACTTC,CASSEGQVWSYEQYF
few,12,.,TRBV5-1,TRBJ2-5,TGCGCCAGCAGCTACGACAGGGAGACCCAGTACTTC,CASSYDRETQYF
few,15,.,TRBV7-3,TRBJ1-1,TGTGCCAGCAGCTTTGGCCCATCAGGGGACACTGAAGCTTTCTTT,CASSFGPSGDTEAFF
.,15,TRBD1,TRBV7-2,TRBJ2-7,TGTGCCAGCAGCTTAGGACAGGGGAACTTCTACGAGCAGTACTTC,CASSLGQGNFYEQYF
.,13,.,TRBV5-6,TRBJ2-7,TGTGCCAGCAGCCTCGACAGGCCCTACGAGCAGTACTTC,CASSLDRPYEQYF
few,20,TRBD2,TRBV7-6,TRBJ2-1,TGTGCCAGCAGCTTAGACGGAGGGGCCACCGGCGGGGGCTCCTACAATGAGCAGTTCTTC,CASSLDGGATGGGSYNEQFF
.,14,.,TRBV5-1,TRBJ2-1,TGCGCCAGCTATCCTGGCGGGGCAGGCAATGAGCAGTTCTTC,CASYPGGAGNEQFF
few,14,.,TRBV19,TRBJ1-1,TGTGCCAGTAAGAGACTGAACGACGGCACTGAAGCTTTCTTT,CASKRLNDGTEAFF
.,18,.,TRBV4-2,TRBJ2-7,TGTGCCAGCAGCTCACAGGGGGCGCTGGCGGGAGGCGCCTACGAGCAGTACTTC,CASSSQGALAGGAYEQYF
few,15,TRBD1,TRBV19,TRBJ1-1,TGTGCCAGTAGTGTCTCCGGGACAGGGAGCACTGAAGCTTTCTTT,CASSVSGTGSTEAFF
few,14,.,TRBV29-1,TRBJ1-3,TGCAGCGTTGGTGAGGGTTCATCTGGAAACACCATATATTTT,CSVGEGSSGNTIYF
.,15,.,TRBV19,TRBJ1-5,TGTGCCAGTAGTTACACAGGGAATAGCAATCAGCCCCAGCATTTT,CASSYTGNSNQPQHF
.,15,.,TRBV4-3,TRBJ2-7,TGCGCCAGCAGCCAAGATATGAGTAGGGGGTACGAGCAGTACTTC,CASSQDMSRGYEQYF
.,17,TRBD2,TRBV18,TRBJ2-7,TGTGCCACCGCCGGAGTGATGGTGAGCGGGAGTAGCAACGAGCAGTACTTC,CATAGVMVSGSSNEQYF
few,14,TRBD2,TRBV10-3,TRBJ2-1,TGTGCCTCGGGGGGGGAGCGGGCGAGCACGGAGCAGTTCTTC,CASGGERASTEQFF
.,15,.,TRBV15,TRBJ1-2,TGTGCCACCAGCAGAGATCGGGGCGGGGCCTATGGCTACACCTTC,CATSRDRGGAYGYTF
many,13,TRBD2,TRBV29-1,TRBJ2-1,TGCAGCGTTAGGACTAGCCAGCACAATGAGCAGTTCTTC,CSVRTSQHNEQFF
.,16,TRBD1,TRBV6-1,TRBJ2-4,TGTGCCAGCAGTGAATTCCCGACAGGGAAGGGGGACATTCAGTACTTC,CASSEFPTGKGDIQYF